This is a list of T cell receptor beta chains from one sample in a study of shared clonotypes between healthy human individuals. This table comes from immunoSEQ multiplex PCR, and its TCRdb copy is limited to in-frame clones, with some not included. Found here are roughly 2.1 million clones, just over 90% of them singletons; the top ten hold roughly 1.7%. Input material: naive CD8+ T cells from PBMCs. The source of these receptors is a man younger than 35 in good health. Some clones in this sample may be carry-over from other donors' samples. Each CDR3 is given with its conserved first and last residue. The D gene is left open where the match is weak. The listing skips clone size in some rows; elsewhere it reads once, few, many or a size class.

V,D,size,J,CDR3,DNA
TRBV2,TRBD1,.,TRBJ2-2,CASSKGDRAGELFF,TGTGCCAGCAGTAAAGGGGACAGGGCCGGGGAGCTGTTTTTT
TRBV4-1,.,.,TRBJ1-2,CASSLVGIWDPHGYTF,TGCGCCAGCAGCCTTGTTGGGATCTGGGACCCTCATGGCTACACCTTC
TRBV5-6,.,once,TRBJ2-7,CASSLRGEQYF,TGTGCCAGCAGCTTGCGTGGCGAGCAGTACTTC
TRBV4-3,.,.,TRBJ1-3,CASSQEQSLSGNTIYF,TGCGCCAGCAGCCAAGAACAGAGCTTATCTGGAAACACCATATATTTT
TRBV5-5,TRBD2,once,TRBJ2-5,CASSLGTSGTPQQETQYF,TGTGCCAGCAGCTTGGGCACTAGCGGGACACCTCAACAAGAGACCCAGTACTTC
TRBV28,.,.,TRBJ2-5,CASSTTLSGRYQETQYF,TGTGCCAGCAGTACCACCCTAAGCGGAAGGTACCAAGAGACCCAGTACTTC
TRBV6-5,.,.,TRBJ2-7,CASSYQGTVYEQYF,TGTGCCAGCAGTTACCAAGGGACGGTCTACGAGCAGTACTTC
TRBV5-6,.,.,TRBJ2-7,CASSIGTASYEQYF,TGTGCCAGCAGCATAGGGACGGCCTCCTACGAGCAGTACTTC
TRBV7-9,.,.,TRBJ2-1,CASSSLRVTGGDEQFF,TGTGCCAGCAGCTCCTTGCGCGTGACTGGCGGCGATGAGCAGTTCTTC
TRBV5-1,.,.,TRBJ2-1,CASSLASSGTYNEQFF,TGCGCCAGCAGCTTGGCCAGTAGCGGAACTTACAATGAGCAGTTCTTC
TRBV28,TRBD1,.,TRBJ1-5,CASSFRAGGQPQHF,TGTGCCAGCAGTTTTAGGGCAGGGGGCCAGCCCCAGCATTTT
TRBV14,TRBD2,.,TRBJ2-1,CASSQVSGSFAEQFF,TGTGCCAGCAGCCAAGTTAGCGGGAGTTTCGCTGAGCAGTTCTTC
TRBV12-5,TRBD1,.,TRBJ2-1,CASGLGQPNNEQFF,TGTGCTAGTGGTCTGGGACAGCCAAACAATGAGCAGTTCTTC
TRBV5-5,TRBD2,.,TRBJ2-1,CASSPPGGAGKFF,TGTGCCAGCAGTCCCCCGGGGGGGGCGGGAAAATTCTTC
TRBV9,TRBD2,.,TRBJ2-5,CASSVALTSGSPQYF,TGTGCCAGCAGCGTAGCTTTGACTAGCGGGAGCCCCCAGTACTTC
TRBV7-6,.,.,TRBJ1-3,CASSPQVGTGNTIYF,TGTGCCAGCAGCCCCCAGGTGGGAACTGGAAACACCATATATTTT
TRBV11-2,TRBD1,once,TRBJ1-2,CASSLGAGGLYGYTF,TGTGCCAGCAGCTTAGGAGCAGGGGGCCTCTATGGCTACACCTTC
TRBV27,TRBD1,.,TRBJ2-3,CASSPDRGRTDTQYF,TGTGCCAGCAGTCCCGACAGGGGGCGTACAGATACGCAGTATTTT
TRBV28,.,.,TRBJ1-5,CASIPGVQPQHF,TGTGCCAGCATACCAGGGGTCCAGCCCCAGCATTTT
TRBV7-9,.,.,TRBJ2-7,CASNRGEHEQYF,TGTGCCAGCAACCGAGGGGAGCACGAGCAGTACTTC
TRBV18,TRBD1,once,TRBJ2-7,CASSPNRGLSPFYEQYF,TGTGCCAGCTCACCAAACAGGGGGCTCAGCCCCTTTTACGAGCAGTACTTC
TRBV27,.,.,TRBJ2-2,CASNPEPRNTGELFF,TGTGCCAGCAACCCAGAGCCTCGGAACACCGGGGAGCTGTTTTTT